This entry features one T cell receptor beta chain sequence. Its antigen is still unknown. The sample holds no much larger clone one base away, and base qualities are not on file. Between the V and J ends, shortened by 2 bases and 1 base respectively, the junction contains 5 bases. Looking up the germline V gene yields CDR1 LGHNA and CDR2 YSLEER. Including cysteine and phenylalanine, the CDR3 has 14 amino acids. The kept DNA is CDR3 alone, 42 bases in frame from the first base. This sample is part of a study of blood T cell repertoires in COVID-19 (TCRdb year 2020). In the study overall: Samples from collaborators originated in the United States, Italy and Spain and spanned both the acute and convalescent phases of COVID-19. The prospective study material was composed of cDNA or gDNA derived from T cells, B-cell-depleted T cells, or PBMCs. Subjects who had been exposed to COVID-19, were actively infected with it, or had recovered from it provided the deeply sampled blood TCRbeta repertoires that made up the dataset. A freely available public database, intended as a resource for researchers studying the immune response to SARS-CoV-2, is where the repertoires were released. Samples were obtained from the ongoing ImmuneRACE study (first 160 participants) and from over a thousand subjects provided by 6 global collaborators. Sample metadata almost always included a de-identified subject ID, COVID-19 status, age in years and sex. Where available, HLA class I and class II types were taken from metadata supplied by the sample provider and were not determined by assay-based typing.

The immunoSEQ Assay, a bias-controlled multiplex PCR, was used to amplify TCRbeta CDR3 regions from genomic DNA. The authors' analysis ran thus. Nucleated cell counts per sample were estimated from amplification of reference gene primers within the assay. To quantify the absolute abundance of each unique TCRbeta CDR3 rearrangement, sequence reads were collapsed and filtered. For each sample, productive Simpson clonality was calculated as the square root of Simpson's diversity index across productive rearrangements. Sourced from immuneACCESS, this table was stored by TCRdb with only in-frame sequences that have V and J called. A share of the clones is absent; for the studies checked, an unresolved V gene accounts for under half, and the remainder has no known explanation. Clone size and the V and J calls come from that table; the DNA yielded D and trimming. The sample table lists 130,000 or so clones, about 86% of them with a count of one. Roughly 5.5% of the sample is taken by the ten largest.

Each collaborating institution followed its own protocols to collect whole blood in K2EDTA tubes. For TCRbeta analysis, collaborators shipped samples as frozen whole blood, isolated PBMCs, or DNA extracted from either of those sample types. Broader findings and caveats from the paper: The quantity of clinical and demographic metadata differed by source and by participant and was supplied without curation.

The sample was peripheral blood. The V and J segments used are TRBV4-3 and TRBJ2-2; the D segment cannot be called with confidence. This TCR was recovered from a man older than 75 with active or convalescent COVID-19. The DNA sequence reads TGCGCCAGCAGCCAATTTCAGAACACCGGGGAGCTGTTTTTT. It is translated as CASSQFQNTGELFF.